This TCR beta chain was observed in a study of cytomegalovirus exposure and HLA in healthy donors. The study's findings and limits: Presence/absence analyses rested on an assumption that sequencing depth was roughly uniform across donors.

As for this clone: Its antigen is unidentified.

PCR involved 60 Vbeta and 13 Jbeta primers. Original analysis: A later analysis tallied some 80 million unique TCR beta chains, about 9.9 million of them shared. Profiling relied on immunoSEQ multiplex PCR, and the TCRdb table lists in-frame clones only, not all of them. For V, J and clone size, that table is used; D and trimming come from the DNA. The repertoire holds approximately 170,000 clones, with 80% as singletons. Trimming at V came to 6 bases and at J to 2 bases, leaving 7 bases not matched to a gene. Germline V gene sequence: CDR1 SQVTM, CDR2 ANQGSEA. This CDR3 region has 14 residues. The V gene is TRBV29-1, the J gene TRBJ1-2; TRBD1 agrees at 9 bases. The sequencing input was PBMCs. The source of this sequence is a male donor in good health and CMV-seronegative. Written as DNA, the CDR3 is TGCAGCGTGAAATCCGGGACAGGGAACTATGGCTACACCTTC. As protein: CSVKSGTGNYGYTF.